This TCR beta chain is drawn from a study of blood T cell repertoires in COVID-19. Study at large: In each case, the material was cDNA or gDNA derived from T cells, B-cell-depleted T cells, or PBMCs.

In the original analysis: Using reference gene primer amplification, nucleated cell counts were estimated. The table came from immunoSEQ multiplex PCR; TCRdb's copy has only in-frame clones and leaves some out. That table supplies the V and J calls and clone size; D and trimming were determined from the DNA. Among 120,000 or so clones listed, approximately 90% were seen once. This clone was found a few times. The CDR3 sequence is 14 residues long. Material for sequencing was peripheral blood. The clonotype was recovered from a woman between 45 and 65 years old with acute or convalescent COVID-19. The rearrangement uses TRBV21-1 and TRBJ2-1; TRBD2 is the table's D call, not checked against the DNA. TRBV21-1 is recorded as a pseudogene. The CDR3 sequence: CAAPLAGAGNEQFF. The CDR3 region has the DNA TGTGCCGCCCCTTTGGCGGGAGCGGGGAATGAGCAGTTCTTC.